One T cell receptor beta chain is described in this entry. It has no known antigen specificity. No much larger clone exists at a distance of one base, and base qualities are not known. The immunoSEQ Assay, a bias-controlled multiplex PCR, was used to amplify TCRbeta CDR3 regions from genomic DNA. On the study's bioinformatics: The number of nucleated cells in each sample was estimated from the amplification of reference gene primers within the assay. To quantify the absolute abundance of each unique TCRbeta CDR3 rearrangement, sequence reads were collapsed and filtered. Productive Simpson clonality was computed per sample as the square root of Simpson's diversity index over productive rearrangements. What TCRdb holds here is the immuneACCESS table cut down to in-frame rearrangements. Part of the clones is not present; checked against another copy, under half of the missing clones reflect an unresolved V gene, and the others are unexplained. The V and J calls and clone size are taken from that table; D and trimming were inferred from the DNA. Here the sample has 10,000 to 15,000 clones; 83% occur a single time. The ten largest clonotypes hold around 25% of the sample.

The data are from a study of blood T cell repertoires in COVID-19 (TCRdb year 2020). Turning to the overall study: The collaborator samples originated in the United States, Italy and Spain and spanned the acute and convalescent phases of COVID-19. The repertoires were released in a freely available public database meant as a resource for research on the immune response to SARS-CoV-2. The dataset comprised deeply sampled blood TCRbeta repertoires from subjects exposed to, actively infected with, or recovered from COVID-19. Sample metadata almost always included a de-identified subject ID, COVID-19 status, age in years and sex. The material from the prospective study consisted of cDNA or gDNA derived from T cells, B-cell-depleted T cells, or PBMCs. HLA class I and class II types, where available, came from metadata supplied by the sample provider rather than from assay-based typing. Samples were obtained from the ongoing ImmuneRACE study (first 160 participants) and from roughly 1,300 subjects provided by 6 global collaborators. Findings and caveats that apply to the study as a whole: Clinical and demographic metadata were provided uncurated, with the amount varying by source and participant.

Collaborating institutions collected whole blood in K2EDTA tubes following their own protocols. Collaborator samples were shipped for TCRbeta analysis as frozen whole blood, isolated PBMCs, or DNA extracted from either sample type. After removal of 5 bases from V and 9 bases from J, the junction retains 13 bases not matched to a gene. Reading from cysteine to phenylalanine, the CDR3 counts 15 amino acids. Left in the record is the CDR3 DNA by itself, 45 bases read in frame from the first base. From the germline V gene, CDR1 is MNHEY and CDR2 is SVGAGI. The sample comprised peripheral blood. This chain joins TRBV6-5 to TRBJ2-7; the junction holds 10 bases that match TRBD1. The TCR sequence derives from a man aged 40-49 years with active or convalescent COVID-19. The DNA sequence reads TGTGCCAGCAGTCCTGGGACAGGGGCCCCCGAATCGCAGTACTTC. Translated, this gives CASSPGTGAPESQYF.